Detailed here is one T cell receptor beta chain. This record belongs to a study of control samples from healthy donors and cancer patients. The method was immunoSEQ multiplex PCR; TCRdb's version includes in-frame clones alone and lacks a portion of them. The sample lists about 160,000 clones; just under 95% were seen once. Per the germline V gene, CDR1 is LNHDA and CDR2 is SQIVND (reference sequence). The CDR3 is made up of 14 amino acids. V shed 6 bases, J shed 3 bases, and the junction held 6 bases outside the gene matches. The specimen was blood. The receptor comes from a woman between 40 and 55 years old in good health. J is TRBJ1-1 and V is TRBV19; 8 nucleotides agree with TRBD1. The CDR3 loop is CASSQTGAYTEAFF. The CDR3 DNA follows: TGTGCCAGTAGCCAGACAGGGGCCTACACTGAAGCTTTCTTT. The full variable domain, rest sourced from reference TRBV19 and TRBJ1-1, is DGGITQSPKYLFRKEGQNVTLSCEQNLNHDAMYWYRQDPGQGLRLIYYSQIVNDFQKGDIAEGYSVSREKKESFPLTVTSAQKNPTAFYLCASSQTGAYTEAFFGQGTRLTVV.